This is a list of T cell receptor beta chains from one sample in a study of immune cell composition in non-small cell lung cancer. Assay used: immunoSEQ multiplex PCR; TCRdb lists only in-frame clones, some missing. The sample contains 950 to 1,000 clones, 74% of which appear only once. Sequencing was done on a sample of non-adjacent lung tissue. These receptors were obtained from a human donor with non-small cell lung cancer. CDR3s include the opening cysteine and the closing phenylalanine or tryptophan. The D gene is left open where the match is weak. A row's size may be missing; if present it is once, few, many or a size class.

>TRBV4-1|.|.|TRBJ1-2
CASSQLQNIYGYTF
TGCGCCAGCAGCCAACTACAGAACATCTATGGCTACACCTTC
>TRBV28|.|TRBD1|TRBJ1-1
CASSPLDGRGNDEAFF
TGTGCCAGCAGTCCCTTGGACGGCAGGGGGAACGATGAAGCTTTCTTT
>TRBV30|.|TRBD2|TRBJ2-1
CAWSGGGRVNEQFF
TGTGCCTGGAGTGGGGGCGGGAGGGTCAATGAGCAGTTCTTC
>TRBV11-3|once|.|TRBJ2-7
CASSLDGGAHYEQYF
TGTGCCAGCAGCTTAGATGGAGGGGCCCACTACGAGCAGTACTTC
>TRBV2|.|.|TRBJ2-7
CASSRGRTYEQYF
TGTGCCAGCAGTAGGGGTAGGACCTACGAGCAGTACTTC
>TRBV28|.|.|TRBJ2-5
CASSLPTGQQYQETQYF
TGTGCCAGCAGCCTACCGACGGGACAACAGTACCAAGAGACCCAGTACTTC
>TRBV6-5|once|TRBD1|TRBJ2-5
CASSSGQGQAETQYF
TGTGCCAGCAGTAGCGGACAGGGACAGGCAGAGACCCAGTACTTC
>TRBV7-3|.|.|TRBJ1-5
CASSLEGTGSHQPQHF
TGTGCCAGCAGCTTAGAGGGTACAGGGTCTCATCAGCCCCAGCATTTT
>TRBV5-1|few|.|TRBJ1-3
CASSLDGTGNTIYF
TGCGCCAGCAGCTTGGACGGGACTGGAAACACCATATATTTT
>TRBV19|.|TRBD1|TRBJ2-1
CASTRTGEGSYNEQFF
TGTGCCAGTACCAGGACAGGGGAGGGATCCTACAATGAGCAGTTCTTC
>TRBV19|.|.|TRBJ1-5
CASSILRQINQPQHF
TGTGCCAGTAGTATTTTAAGACAGATCAATCAGCCCCAGCATTTT
>TRBV9|.|TRBD2|TRBJ2-1
CASSVGGSNYNEQFF
TGTGCCAGCAGCGTAGGCGGGAGTAACTACAATGAGCAGTTCTTC
>TRBV7-8|.|TRBD2|TRBJ2-3
CASSRSGTSTDTQYF
TGTGCCAGCAGTCGTAGCGGGACTAGCACAGATACGCAGTATTTT
>TRBV6-5|.|TRBD1|TRBJ1-2
CASSPQGQGNYGYTF
TGTGCCAGCAGCCCTCAGGGACAGGGAAACTATGGCTACACCTTC
>TRBV5-5|.|TRBD1|TRBJ2-5
CASSLEMAGGRETQYF
TGTGCCAGCAGCTTGGAAATGGCAGGGGGCCGGGAGACCCAGTACTTC